This TCR beta chain was captured by sequencing in a study of neurological immune-mediated disorders. Libraries from sorted cells used 1 million T cells (CD4+ or CD8+). Germline V gene sequence: CDR1 LGHDT, CDR2 YNNKEL (reference sequence). V dropped 1 base and J dropped 6 bases, with 10 bases sitting between them. The CDR3 is made up of 14 amino acids. Synthesis of cDNA used 5'RACE (with 10-nucleotide random UMIs). TCRdb reprocessed the 5' RACE reads via MiXCR and lists one record per CDR3 protein. The table lists approximately 40,000 distinct CDR3 sequences, roughly 5% of them singletons. This clonotype was detected many times.

The chain carries TRBV3-1 and TRBJ1-5; D unclear. Material: CD4+ T cells from blood. This TCR was recovered from a man between 18 and 35 years old in good health. The CDR3 DNA reads TGTGCCAGCAGCCAAGGCCCAGTGGGTCAGCCCCAGCATTTT. This sequence encodes CASSQGPVGQPQHF.